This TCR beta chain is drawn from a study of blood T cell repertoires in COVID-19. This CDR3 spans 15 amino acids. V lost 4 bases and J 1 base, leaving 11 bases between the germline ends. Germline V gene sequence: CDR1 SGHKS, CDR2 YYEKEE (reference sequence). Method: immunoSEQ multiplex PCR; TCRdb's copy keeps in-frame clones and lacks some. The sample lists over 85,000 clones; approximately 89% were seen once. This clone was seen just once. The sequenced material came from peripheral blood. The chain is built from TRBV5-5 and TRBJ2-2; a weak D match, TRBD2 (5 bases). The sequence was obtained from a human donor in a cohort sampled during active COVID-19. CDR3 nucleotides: TGTGCCAGCAGCCTAGCAGACCTGAACACCGGGGAGCTGTTTTTT. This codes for CASSLADLNTGELFF.